The 22 T cell receptor beta chains in this list originate from one sample, sequenced in a study of cytomegalovirus exposure and HLA in healthy donors. The primer mix had 60 Vbeta and 13 Jbeta primers. The table came from immunoSEQ multiplex PCR; TCRdb's copy has only in-frame clones and leaves some out. The sample records 150,000 or so clones, 75% to 85% being singletons. Sample: PBMCs. These receptors were obtained from a woman between 18 and 30 years old in good health and CMV-seropositive.

V is TRBV4-2 and J is TRBJ2-3; 8 bases align to TRBD2. V lost 0 bases to trimming and J lost 3 bases; unmatched junction nucleotides: 20. The CDR3 loop spans 21 amino acids. The germline CDR1 and CDR2 sequences are LGHNA and YNFKEQ. The CDR3 region has the DNA TGTGCCAGCAGCCAAGATTTAGGGCTCGGGGGGGCCGTGACGGGGACAGATACGCAGTATTTT. It translates to CASSQDLGLGGAVTGTDTQYF.

The J gene is TRBJ1-4, the V gene TRBV28; TRBD1 is a possible D gene (5 bases). Trimming shortened V by 3 bases and J by 6 bases, and 17 bases separated the two germline ends. The CDR3 totals 16 residues. Germline V gene lookup returns CDR1 MDHEN and CDR2 SYDVKM. Written as DNA, the CDR3 is TGTGCCAGCAGTTTTAGACAGCTTCAGGAAGATGAAAAACTGTTTTTT. Translating it yields CASSFRQLQEDEKLFF.

J is TRBJ1-2 and V is TRBV27; tentative D call: TRBD1 (6 bases). The CDR3 totals 14 residues. Deletions cut 0 bases from V and 7 bases from J, with 12 bases between. Germline V CDR1 and CDR2: MNHEY, SMNVEV (reference sequence). CDR3 DNA: TGTGCCAGCAGTTTATCGGCAGGGGCTGGTGGCTACACCTTC. It codes for CASSLSAGAGGYTF.

Only one count was recorded for this clone. The chain is built from TRBV6-6 and TRBJ2-7; 8 bases agree with TRBD1. In germline, CDR1 is MNHNY, CDR2 SVGAGI (reference sequence). This CDR3 is 12 amino acids long. V was clipped by 6 bases and J by 10 bases; unmatched bases: 8. As DNA, the CDR3 is TGTGCCAGCAGCCCGTCCGGACAGGGACAGTACTTC. It translates to CASSPSGQGQYF.

This chain uses TRBV19 with TRBJ1-6, with 9 bases aligning to TRBD1. Germline values: CDR1 LNHDA, CDR2 SQIVND (reference sequence). Germline trimming cut 10 bases from V and 3 bases from J; bases unmatched to any gene: 7. The CDR3 has 15 amino acids. CDR3: CATEDRGLYNSPLHF. The CDR3, as DNA: TGTGCCACCGAGGACAGGGGTCTCTATAATTCACCCCTCCACTTT.

The V and J genes are TRBV10-1 and TRBJ1-4, with D maybe TRBD1 (6 bases). With 5 bases removed from V and 10 bases from J, the gap between germline ends came to 23 bases. The CDR3 contains 16 residues. From germline, CDR1 is WNHNN and CDR2 SYGVQD (reference sequence). The DNA of the CDR3 is TGCGCCAGCAGTACTAATCGGCGAACAGGGCAGCGAAAACTGTTTTTT. This gives the protein CASSTNRRTGQRKLFF.

The V gene is TRBV27, the J gene TRBJ2-7; maybe TRBD1 (6 bases). From germline, CDR1 is MNHEY and CDR2 SMNVEV (reference sequence). V lost 8 bases, J lost 0 bases, and 26 bases lay in between. This CDR3 spans 18 amino acids. The CDR3 coding sequence is TGTGCCAGCCGGATGGTTAACAGGGCCGGGGCCCGCTCCTACGAGCAGTACTTC. This translates into CASRMVNRAGARSYEQYF.

This clone was detected once. The J gene is TRBJ1-6, the V gene TRBV28; D is unclear. This CDR3 spans 15 amino acids. V lost 3 bases and J lost 0, with 6 bases in between. The germline V gene encodes CDR1 MDHEN and CDR2 SYDVKM. CDR3 in DNA: TGTGCCAGCAGTTTCGAGAGCTCCTATAATTCACCCCTCCACTTT. Translation gives CASSFESSYNSPLHF.

The V call is TRBV5-1, the J call TRBJ2-1; D is possibly TRBD1 (5 bases). CDR3 size: 14 residues. From germline, CDR1 is SGHRS and CDR2 YFSETQ. Between the trimmed V and J ends, which lost 3 bases and 8 bases, there was a span of 15 bases. CDR3 sequence reads: CASSSLPQGYEQFF. Here the CDR3 DNA reads TGCGCCAGCAGCTCCCTACCCCAGGGTTATGAGCAGTTCTTC.

The rearrangement joins TRBV7-8 to TRBJ1-1; TRBD1 matches 7 bases. The CDR3 is 17 amino acids. Per the germline V gene, CDR1 is SGHVS and CDR2 is FQNEAQ. V shed 6 bases, J shed 2 bases, and the junction held 15 bases outside the gene matches. This CDR3 reads CASRGKTGVSNNTEAFF. The CDR3 coding sequence is TGTGCCAGCAGGGGTAAAACAGGGGTCAGCAATAACACTGAAGCTTTCTTT.

CDR3 coding DNA: TGTGCCAGCAGCTTAAGCTCCGGGGGGGATTACGAGCAGTACTTC. Protein: CASSLSSGGDYEQYF. This sequence joins TRBV5-4 and TRBJ2-7; 8 bases are shared with TRBD2. V lost 2 bases to trimming and J lost 4 bases; unmatched junction nucleotides: 8. The length of the CDR3 is 15 residues. Germline V gene sequence: CDR1 SGHNT, CDR2 YYREEE (reference sequence).

The genes are TRBV7-6 and TRBJ2-1; D is possibly TRBD2 (6 bases). The CDR3 is 16 amino acids. Trimming stripped 5 bases from V and 0 bases from J, with 14 bases between. The germline gives CDR1 SGHVS, CDR2 FNYEAQ. The CDR3 coding sequence is TGTGCCAGCAGCACATCGGGGGTCCTCTCCTACAATGAGCAGTTCTTC. Translated: CASSTSGVLSYNEQFF.

The chain combines TRBV11-3 with TRBJ1-4; D is ambiguous. Trimming took 3 bases from V and 5 from J, leaving 22 bases between them. The germline CDR1 and CDR2 sequences are SGHNT and YENEEA. There are 18 residues in the CDR3. CDR3 bases: TGTGCCAGCAGCTTTTTCCCCCGGGGAACGAACTCAAATGAAAAACTGTTTTTT. It yields the protein CASSFFPRGTNSNEKLFF.

The chain couples TRBV11-2 to TRBJ2-2; D perhaps matches TRBD1 (5 bases). Germline CDR1 SGHAT, CDR2 FQNNGV. This CDR3 has 14 residues. The germline V and J ends were trimmed by 8 bases and 6 bases, with 16 bases remaining between them. The chain's CDR3 is CASGQGLRAGELFF. CDR3 sequence (DNA): TGTGCCAGCGGGCAGGGTTTAAGGGCCGGGGAGCTGTTTTTT.

This sequence joins TRBV5-6 and TRBJ2-5; TRBD2 matches 8 bases. The CDR3 runs 15 residues. V lost 9 bases to trimming and J lost 4 bases; unmatched junction nucleotides: 14. CDR1 is SGHDT, CDR2 YYEEEE, per germline. The CDR3 sequence is CATGQSVAGGETQYF. CDR3 DNA: TGTGCCACCGGCCAAAGTGTGGCGGGGGGAGAGACCCAGTACTTC.

In its sample, this clone was seen a few times. The chain has TRBV5-1 and TRBJ2-3, with D unresolved. CDR3 length: 12 residues. Trimming removed 4 bases from V and 0 bases from J, with 3 bases in between. The germline CDR1 and CDR2 sequences are SGHRS and YFSETQ. The CDR3: CASSPSTDTQYF. The CDR3, as DNA: TGCGCCAGCAGCCCTAGCACAGATACGCAGTATTTT.

CDR3 coding DNA: TGTGCCAGCAGCCGTGGGACCGGGACAGGGACTCCTGGTGGTTCACCCCTCCACTTT. This gives the protein CASSRGTGTGTPGGSPLHF. V gene TRBV9 combines with J gene TRBJ1-6, with TRBD1 matching 9 bases. Germline lookup yields CDR1 SGDLS and CDR2 YYNGEE. Trimming at V came to 4 bases and at J to 9 bases, leaving 20 bases not matched to a gene. This CDR3 comprises 19 residues.

This chain links TRBV5-6 with TRBJ1-2; TRBD1 matches 7 bases. Germline V gene data show CDR1 as SGHDT and CDR2 as YYEEEE. The CDR3 is 15 residues long. V was pared by 4 bases and J by 3 bases, with 9 bases of the junction left unmatched. The CDR3 loop reads CASSLKSTGYYGYTF. The DNA for the CDR3 is TGTGCCAGCAGCCTAAAGTCGACAGGGTACTATGGCTACACCTTC.

This chain links TRBV5-4 with TRBJ2-5; D remains unclear. V was shortened by 4 bases and J by 5 bases, with 12 bases between the two germline ends. The length of the CDR3 is 13 residues. CDR1 and CDR2 from the germline V gene are SGHNT and YYREEE (reference sequence). CDR3 DNA sequence: TGTGCCAGCAGCGGGTGGGCTGGCGAGACCCAGTACTTC. This gives the protein CASSGWAGETQYF.

The gene calls are TRBV7-6 and TRBJ2-3, with 7 positions matching TRBD1. The CDR3 is 15 residues long. With 0 bases clipped from V and 2 bases from J, the junction kept 2 bases outside the gene matches. The germline CDR1 and CDR2 sequences are SGHVS and FNYEAQ. The CDR3 sequence: CASSLAGTVTDTQYF. Here the CDR3 DNA reads TGTGCCAGCAGCTTAGCGGGGACAGTCACAGATACGCAGTATTTT.

Of note for this clone: Other DNA sequences in this sample translate to the same CDR3. J is TRBJ2-3 and V is TRBV27; TRBD1 agrees at 9 bases. Germline V gene lookup returns CDR1 MNHEY and CDR2 SMNVEV (reference sequence). CDR3 length equals 14 residues. V shed 3 bases and J 3 bases; nucleotides not matched to a gene: 1. Written as DNA, the CDR3 is TGTGCCAGCAGTTTGGGACAGGGAACAGATACGCAGTATTTT. It is translated as CASSLGQGTDTQYF.

The DNA for the CDR3 is TGTGCCAGCAGCCAGGCTTCCGGGACAAACACTGAAGCTTTCTTT. As protein: CASSQASGTNTEAFF. V gene TRBV4-2 combines with J gene TRBJ1-1, with D possibly matching TRBD1 (6 bases). Trimming removed 3 bases from V and 2 bases from J, with 13 bases in between. This CDR3 comprises 15 residues. Per the germline V gene, CDR1 is LGHNA and CDR2 is YNFKEQ.